This T cell receptor (beta chain) came from a study of T cell responses to AZD1222 COVID-19 vaccine. Produced via immunoSEQ multiplex PCR; TCRdb's table is partial and in-frame only. Counted here are about 140,000 clones, more than 85% occurring once; the ten biggest clones make up around 3.5%. Regarding the study as a whole: Donors were mostly white British, more females; clonal diversity possibly underestimated. Elevations in Spike-specific TCR breadth and depth followed administration of two AZD1222 doses. Distributed over spike, vaccine-associated CD4 TCRs predominated at 160-218 and 743-854.

To note about this clone: Its specificity is not known.

The CDR3 sequence is 14 residues long. Germline loops: CDR1 SNHLY, CDR2 FYNNEI. Trimming left V 6 bases short and J 8 bases short, with 16 bases between. Sequencing used peripheral blood, obtained 28 days after the second AZD1222 dose. The sequence was collected from an adult who received the AZD1222 COVID-19 vaccine. This chain links TRBV2 with TRBJ1-4; D gene uncertain. Written as DNA, the CDR3 is TGTGCCAGCAGGAGCGGGGTGGATGTCGAAAAACTGTTTTTT. Amino acids: CASRSGVDVEKLFF. The full variable domain, rest sourced from reference TRBV2 and TRBJ1-4, is EPEVTQTPSHQVTQMGQEVILRCVPISNHLYFYWYRQILGQKVEFLVSFYNNEISEKSEIFDDQFSVERPDGSNFTLKIRSTKLEDSAMYFCASRSGVDVEKLFFGSGTQLSVL.